The present TCR beta chain was sequenced within a study of low-dose radiotherapy and immunotherapy resistance in tumors. Time point in this sample: before trial treatment. This CDR3 is 13 amino acids long. Trimming shortened V by 4 bases and J by 1 base, and 8 bases separated the two germline ends. Germline assignment: CDR1 SGHKS and CDR2 YYEKEE (reference sequence). Both TCRalpha and TCRbeta chains were reverse transcribed with V-gene-specific primers. TCRs were amplified for roughly 20 PCR cycles with a constant-region primer and V-primer adapter. MiXCR was run by TCRdb on the reads, yielding one entry per CDR3 protein. The data show 55,000 to 70,000 distinct CDR3 sequences, with 20% to 25% seen just once and roughly 6% held by the top ten. Many counts were recorded for this clonotype.

The TCR comes from a male donor with prostate cancer. The chain recombines TRBV5-5 with TRBJ1-1; D unresolved. The sample here was PBMCs, taken before treatment. The CDR3 DNA follows: TGTGCCAGCAGCCGTGCGGGGAACACTGAAGCTTTCTTT. It encodes CASSRAGNTEAFF.